One and the same sample provided the 27 T cell receptor beta chains below, sequenced in a study of monozygotic twins with inflammatory bowel disease. TCRdb reanalyzed the 5' RACE reads, giving one entry per CDR3 protein sequence and no DNA. The repertoire table contains approximately 330,000 distinct CDR3 sequences. The sequenced material came from blood. These receptors all come from a human donor with ulcerative colitis or Crohn's disease, or a healthy co-twin of an affected twin (not recorded which).

The V call is TRBV5-1, the J call TRBJ2-2; TCRdb designates TRBD1, a call that cannot be tested without DNA. Germline V gives CDR1 SGHRS, CDR2 YFSETQ. CDR3 length: 15 amino acids. This CDR3 reads CASSVQGPDTGELFF.

The chain recombines TRBV12-3 or TRBV12-4 with TRBJ1-2. The CDR3 is 11 residues long. The CDR3 here is CASSKNYGYTF.

The chain combines TRBV29-1 with TRBJ2-7. The CDR3 runs to 13 residues. CDR1 SQVTM and CDR2 ANQGSEA come from the germline V gene. This CDR3 is CSVHLRANYEQYF.

The CDR3 region is CASSLEDFGTAFF. The V gene is TRBV7-9, the J gene TRBJ2-1; no DNA is available, so the TRBD1 call from TCRdb remains unchecked. Germline V gives CDR1 SEHNR, CDR2 FQNEAQ (reference sequence). This CDR3 region has 13 residues.

The chain is built from TRBV5-1 and TRBJ2-2. The CDR3 spans 14 residues. The germline CDR1 and CDR2 sequences are SGHRS and YFSETQ. CDR3 residues: CASSIPRNTGELFF.

J is TRBJ2-7 and V is TRBV12-3 or TRBV12-4. This CDR3 contains 15 residues. CDR3 protein: CASSLWTARSYEQYF.

V usage is TRBV9 and J usage is TRBJ2-1; with no DNA, the TCRdb D assignment of TRBD1 cannot be verified. The V gene's germline CDR1 is SGDLS and CDR2 YYNGEE. This CDR3 comprises 16 residues. The chain's CDR3 is CASSAVPGTQRNEQFF. Full variable domain (remainder filled in from reference TRBV9 and TRBJ2-1): DSGVTQTPKHLITATGQRVTLRCSPRSGDLSVYWYQQSLDQGLQFLIQYYNGEERAKGNILERFSAQQFPDLHSELNLSSLELGDSALYFCASSAVPGTQRNEQFFGPGTRLTVL.

The chain recombines TRBV6-5 with TRBJ1-1. In germline, CDR1 is MNHEY, CDR2 SVGAGI. The CDR3 length is 13 residues. The CDR3 spells CASKRVMNTEAFF.

CDR3: CASIQGAGVQETQYF. This chain uses TRBV28 with TRBJ2-5; TCRdb outputs TRBD1, but without DNA this stays unchecked. Germline CDR1 MDHEN, CDR2 SYDVKM. This CDR3 is 15 amino acids long. The variable domain in full, with the rest retrieved from reference TRBV28 and TRBJ2-5, is DVKVTQSSRYLVKRTGEKVFLECVQDMDHENMFWYRQDPGLGLRLIYFSYDVKMKEKGDIPEGYSVSREKKERFSLILESASTNQTSMYLCASIQGAGVQETQYFGPGTRLLVL.

The V gene is TRBV19, the J gene TRBJ2-7; TCRdb's assignment of TRBD2 cannot be checked, as there is no DNA. Looked up from germline, CDR1 is LNHDA and CDR2 is SQIVND (reference sequence). This CDR3 is 14 amino acids long. The CDR3 here is CASSTPGLSYEQYF.

CDR3 loop: CSAYGQGNYGYTF. The chain carries TRBV20-1 and TRBJ1-2; TCRdb gives TRBD1 as the D gene, but with no DNA this cannot be confirmed. Germline V lookup: CDR1 DFQATT, CDR2 SNEGSKA (reference sequence). The CDR3 extends over 13 amino acids.

The rearrangement joins TRBV7-9 to TRBJ2-5; TCRdb returns TRBD1, unconfirmable since there is no DNA. Germline assignment: CDR1 SEHNR and CDR2 FQNEAQ (reference sequence). The CDR3 is made up of 14 amino acids. The CDR3 here is CASSLASLKETQYF.

The rearrangement uses TRBV5-3 and TRBJ2-4; absent DNA, TCRdb's TRBD1 call cannot be checked. TRBV5-3 is an ORF; its function is uncertain. This CDR3 contains 16 residues. The CDR3 loop is CARNKLRTLAKNIQYF.

The V call is TRBV20-1, the J call TRBJ2-3. CDR1 is DFQATT, CDR2 SNEGSKA, per germline (reference sequence). The CDR3 covers 15 residues. CDR3 in amino acids: CSAAFWSSSTDTQYF.

V is TRBV29-1 and J is TRBJ1-2. Germline assignment: CDR1 SQVTM and CDR2 ANQGSEA. CDR3 size: 11 residues. The CDR3: CSVVSNYGYTF.

J is TRBJ1-2 and V is TRBV9; TCRdb outputs TRBD1, but without DNA this stays unchecked. The length of the CDR3 is 15 residues. Germline V gene lookup returns CDR1 SGDLS and CDR2 YYNGEE. The CDR3 loop reads CASSLSTGHDYGYTF.

The chain joins TRBV28 to TRBJ2-7; TCRdb selects TRBD2, and the lack of DNA leaves this call unchecked. The germline V gene has CDR1 MDHEN and CDR2 SYDVKM. The CDR3 is made up of 19 amino acids. The CDR3 reads CASSLNVSGGRVISYEQYF.

This chain joins TRBV12-3 or TRBV12-4 and TRBJ2-5; TCRdb reports TRBD2, a call that lacks DNA to check it against. CDR3 length equals 14 residues. CDR3 sequence reads: CASSSAGEQETQYF.

The rearrangement joins TRBV24-1 to TRBJ2-3; TCRdb names TRBD1, which stays unverified in the absence of DNA. Germline loops: CDR1 KGHDR, CDR2 SFDVKD. The CDR3 covers 15 residues. CDR3 region: CATSDWGGGPDTQYF.

The CDR3 protein is CASKAYYGGLLPETQYF. The genes are TRBV2 and TRBJ2-5; checking the TCRdb D call of TRBD2 is not possible without DNA. The germline gives CDR1 SNHLY, CDR2 FYNNEI. The CDR3 consists of 17 residues.

The chain carries TRBV20-1 and TRBJ2-5; lacking DNA, the TRBD2 call made by TCRdb goes unchecked. The germline gives CDR1 DFQATT, CDR2 SNEGSKA (reference sequence). The CDR3 contains 14 residues. This CDR3 reads CSAKRAGGQETQYF.

The rearrangement links TRBV29-1 to TRBJ2-1. The CDR3 consists of 14 residues. Looked up from germline, CDR1 is SQVTM and CDR2 is ANQGSEA. CDR3 amino acids: CSVVTGSSYNEQFF.

The rearrangement uses TRBV12-3 or TRBV12-4 and TRBJ1-1; the TCRdb D gene call, TRBD1, has no DNA to confirm it. The CDR3 totals 14 residues. The CDR3 sequence is CASSLQAPNTEAFF.

The gene calls are TRBV4-1 and TRBJ2-1; TCRdb calls TRBD2, which cannot be checked without DNA. The CDR3 is made up of 16 amino acids. CDR1 and CDR2 (germline): MGHRA, YSYEKL. CDR3 amino acids: CASSQPASGAYNEQFF.

The chain carries TRBV10-2 and TRBJ2-7. The length of the CDR3 is 13 residues. Germline V gene data show CDR1 as WSHSY and CDR2 as SAAADI. The CDR3 sequence: CASSELASEEQYF.

The V and J genes are TRBV7-2 and TRBJ2-3; there is no DNA to check the TCRdb D call of TRBD1. The length of the CDR3 is 16 residues. The V gene's germline CDR1 is SGHTA and CDR2 FQGNSA. The CDR3 sequence: CASSTGQGGSTDTQYF.

V and J are TRBV28 and TRBJ1-1; TCRdb indicates TRBD1, and absent DNA this call remains unverified. The CDR3 length is 12 residues. Germline CDR1 and CDR2: MDHEN and SYDVKM. The CDR3 sequence: CAARTAYTEAFF.